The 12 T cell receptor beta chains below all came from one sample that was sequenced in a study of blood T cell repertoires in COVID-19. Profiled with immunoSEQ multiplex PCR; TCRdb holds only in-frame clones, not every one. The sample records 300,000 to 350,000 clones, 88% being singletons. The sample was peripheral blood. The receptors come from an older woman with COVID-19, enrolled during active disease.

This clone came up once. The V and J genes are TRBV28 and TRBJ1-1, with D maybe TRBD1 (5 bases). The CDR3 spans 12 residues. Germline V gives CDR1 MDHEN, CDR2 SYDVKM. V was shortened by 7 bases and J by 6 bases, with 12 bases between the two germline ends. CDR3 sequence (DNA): TGTGCCAGCAACCGACAGCGCCCTGAAGCTTTCTTT. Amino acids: CASNRQRPEAFF.

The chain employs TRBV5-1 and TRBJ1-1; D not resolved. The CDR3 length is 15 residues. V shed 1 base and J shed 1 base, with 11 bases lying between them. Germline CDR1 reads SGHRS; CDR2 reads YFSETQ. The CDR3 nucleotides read TGCGCCAGCAGCTTGTCTCCGACACCGAACACTGAAGCTTTCTTT. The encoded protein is CASSLSPTPNTEAFF. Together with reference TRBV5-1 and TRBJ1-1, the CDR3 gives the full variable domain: KAGVTQTPRYLIKTRGQQVTLSCSPISGHRSVSWYQQTPGQGLQFLFEYFSETQRNKGNFPGRFSGRQFSNSRSEMNVSTLELGDSALYLCASSLSPTPNTEAFFGQGTRLTVV.

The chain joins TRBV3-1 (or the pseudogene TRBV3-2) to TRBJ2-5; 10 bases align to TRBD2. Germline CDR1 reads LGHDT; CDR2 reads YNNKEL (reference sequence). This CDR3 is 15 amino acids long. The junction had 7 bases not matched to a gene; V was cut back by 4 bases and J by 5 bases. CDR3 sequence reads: CASSRAGGPGETQYF. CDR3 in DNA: TGTGCCAGCAGCCGAGCGGGGGGGCCGGGGGAGACCCAGTACTTC.

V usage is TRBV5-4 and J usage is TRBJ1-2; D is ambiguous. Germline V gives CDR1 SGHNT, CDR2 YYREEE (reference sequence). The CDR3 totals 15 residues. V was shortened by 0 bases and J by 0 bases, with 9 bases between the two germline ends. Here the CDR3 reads CASSLAPEANYGYTF. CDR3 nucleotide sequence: TGTGCCAGCAGCTTGGCTCCCGAGGCTAACTATGGCTACACCTTC.

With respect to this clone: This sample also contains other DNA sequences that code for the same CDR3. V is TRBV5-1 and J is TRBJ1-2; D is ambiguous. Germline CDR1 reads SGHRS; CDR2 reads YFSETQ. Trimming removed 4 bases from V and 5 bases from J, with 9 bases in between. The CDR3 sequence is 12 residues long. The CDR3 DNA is TGCGCCAGCAGCCCGGACTCTTATGGCTACACCTTC. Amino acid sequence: CASSPDSYGYTF.

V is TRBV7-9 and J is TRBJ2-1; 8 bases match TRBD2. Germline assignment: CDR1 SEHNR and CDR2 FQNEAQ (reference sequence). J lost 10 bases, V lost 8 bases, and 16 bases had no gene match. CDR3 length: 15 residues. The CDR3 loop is CASRYFLAGHQEQFF. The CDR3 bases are TGTGCCAGCCGCTATTTTCTAGCGGGCCACCAGGAGCAGTTCTTC.

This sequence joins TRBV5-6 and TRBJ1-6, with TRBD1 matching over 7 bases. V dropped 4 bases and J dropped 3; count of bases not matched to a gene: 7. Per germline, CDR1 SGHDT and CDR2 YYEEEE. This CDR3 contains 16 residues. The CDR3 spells CASSQTGTVYNSPLHF. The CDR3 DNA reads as TGTGCCAGCAGCCAAACGGGGACAGTCTATAATTCACCCCTCCACTTT. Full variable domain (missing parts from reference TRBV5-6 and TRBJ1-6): DAGVTQSPTHLIKTRGQQVTLRCSPKSGHDTVSWYQQALGQGPQFIFQYYEEEERQRGNFPDRFSGHQFPNYSSELNVNALLLGDSALYLCASSQTGTVYNSPLHFGNGTRLTVT.

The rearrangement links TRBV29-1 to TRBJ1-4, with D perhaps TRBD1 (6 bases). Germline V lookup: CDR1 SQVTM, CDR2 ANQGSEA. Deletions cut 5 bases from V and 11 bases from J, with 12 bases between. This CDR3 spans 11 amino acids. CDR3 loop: CSVPRGGKLFF. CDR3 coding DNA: TGCAGCGTTCCTAGGGGGGGGAAACTGTTTTTT.

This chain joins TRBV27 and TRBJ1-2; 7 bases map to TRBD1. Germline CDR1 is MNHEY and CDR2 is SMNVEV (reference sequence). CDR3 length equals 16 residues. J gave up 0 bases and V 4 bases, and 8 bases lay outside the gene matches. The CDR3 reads CASSSQGQPSNYGYTF. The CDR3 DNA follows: TGTGCCAGCAGTTCCCAGGGACAGCCATCTAACTATGGCTACACCTTC.

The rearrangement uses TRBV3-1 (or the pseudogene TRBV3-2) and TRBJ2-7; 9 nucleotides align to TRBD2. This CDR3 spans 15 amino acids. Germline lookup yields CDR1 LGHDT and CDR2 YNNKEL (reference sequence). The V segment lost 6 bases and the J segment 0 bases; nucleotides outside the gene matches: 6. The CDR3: CASSPGAGGSYEQYF. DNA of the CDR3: TGTGCCAGCAGTCCCGGAGCGGGGGGCTCCTACGAGCAGTACTTC.

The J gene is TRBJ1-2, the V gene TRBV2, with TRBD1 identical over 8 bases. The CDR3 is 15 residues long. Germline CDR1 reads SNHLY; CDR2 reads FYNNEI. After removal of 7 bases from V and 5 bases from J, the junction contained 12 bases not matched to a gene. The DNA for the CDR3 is TGTGCCAGCAACCCTAGACAGGGGCTGAATTATGGCTACACCTTC. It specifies CASNPRQGLNYGYTF.

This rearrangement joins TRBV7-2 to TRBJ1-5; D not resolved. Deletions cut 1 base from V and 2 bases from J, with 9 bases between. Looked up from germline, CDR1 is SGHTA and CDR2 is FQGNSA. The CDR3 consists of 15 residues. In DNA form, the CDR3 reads TGTGCCAGCAGCTTAGTGCGGGGTGGCAATCAGCCCCAGCATTTT. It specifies CASSLVRGGNQPQHF.